These 22 T cell receptor beta chains came from one sample sequenced in a study of cytomegalovirus exposure and HLA in healthy donors. With 60 Vbeta and 13 Jbeta primers, the PCR was carried out. Profiling relied on immunoSEQ multiplex PCR, and the TCRdb table lists in-frame clones only, not all of them. The data contain about 140,000 clones, nearly 10% of them seen just once; the ten biggest clones take up less than 2%. Source material: PBMCs. Receptors originate from a man aged 50 or older in good health and CMV-seronegative.

This clone has more than one count but fewer than ten. The chain links TRBV18 to TRBJ1-5, with 8 bases that match TRBD1. V was pared by 1 base and J by 2 bases, with 1 base of the junction left unmatched. Germline V gene data show CDR1 as KGHSH and CDR2 as LQKENI. The CDR3 has 15 amino acids. For the CDR3, the DNA is TGTGCCAGCTCACCACTACAGGGGGGCAATCAGCCCCAGCATTTT. Its translation is CASSPLQGGNQPQHF.

The chain uses TRBV10-1 and TRBJ1-2, with D maybe TRBD1 (6 bases). V lost 2 bases and J lost 4, with 8 bases in between. The CDR3 runs to 13 residues. Germline loops: CDR1 WNHNN, CDR2 SYGVQD (reference sequence). The CDR3 DNA sequence: TGCGCCAGCAGTGAGAACAGGGCCTATGGCTACACCTTC. Translating it yields CASSENRAYGYTF.

This clone has just a few counts. The chain employs TRBV11-2 and TRBJ2-7, with 8 nucleotides matching TRBD2. The germline V gene has CDR1 SGHAT and CDR2 FQNNGV. The V gene end was trimmed by 3 bases and the J gene end by 2 bases; junction bases not matched to a gene: 6. This CDR3 has 15 residues. Here the CDR3 reads CASSFHGGETYEQYF. CDR3 DNA sequence: TGTGCCAGCAGCTTCCACGGGGGGGAGACCTACGAGCAGTACTTC.

In regard to this clone: Relative to the germline gene, one junction end is altered; a read error may explain this. The chain recombines TRBV5-1 with TRBJ2-3, with TRBD2 identical over 9 bases. This CDR3 is 16 amino acids long. Germline CDR1 and CDR2: SGHRS and YFSETQ. The CDR3 here is CASSLVGGGDTDAQYF. The DNA for the CDR3 is TGCGCCAGCAGCTTGGTTGGCGGGGGGGACACAGATGCGCAGTATTTT.

A few counts support this clone. The rearrangement links TRBV5-5 to TRBJ2-2; possible D gene TRBD1, 6 bases. From germline, CDR1 is SGHKS and CDR2 YYEKEE (reference sequence). The CDR3 consists of 15 residues. The V and J ends lost 3 bases and 4 bases respectively, with 13 bases between them. The CDR3 is CASSSYRARTGELFF. The CDR3 DNA reads TGTGCCAGCAGCTCCTACAGGGCCCGCACCGGGGAGCTGTTTTTT.

The chain is built from TRBV29-1 and TRBJ2-7, with D unclear. The CDR3 spans 13 residues. The ends were cut back, 4 bases at V and 2 bases at J, with 12 bases in the middle. Germline CDR1 reads SQVTM; CDR2 reads ANQGSEA. The CDR3 region has the DNA TGCAGCGTTGTCCAATCGGGTACCTACGAGCAGTACTTC. Its translation: CSVVQSGTYEQYF.

CDR3 nucleotides: TGCGCCAGCAGCCAAGGGGCGGGTAGGGGTAGCGGGAGCCCAGATACGCAGTATTTT. It codes for CASSQGAGRGSGSPDTQYF. The rearrangement joins TRBV4-1 to TRBJ2-3; TRBD2 matches 9 bases. Germline CDR1 is MGHRA and CDR2 is YSYEKL. Trimming at V came to 1 base and at J to 4 bases, leaving 15 bases not matched to a gene. The CDR3 runs 19 residues.

This chain joins TRBV7-8 and TRBJ2-7, with D possibly matching TRBD1 (5 bases). V was cut by 1 base and J by 2 bases, with 9 bases left in between. Per the germline V gene, CDR1 is SGHVS and CDR2 is FQNEAQ. The CDR3 runs to 14 residues. Here the CDR3 reads CASSLDPGPYEQYF. The CDR3 nucleotides read TGTGCCAGCAGCTTAGATCCAGGGCCCTACGAGCAGTACTTC.

This clone was detected a few times. The genes are TRBV7-3 and TRBJ2-5; the D is unclear. V was clipped by 5 bases and J by 0 bases, with 13 bases between them. CDR1 SGHTA and CDR2 FQGTGA come from the germline V gene. This CDR3 spans 15 amino acids. CDR3 protein: CASSANSVDQETQYF. The CDR3 DNA follows: TGTGCCAGCAGCGCCAACTCCGTAGACCAAGAGACCCAGTACTTC.

This clone was counted only a few times. The chain has TRBV5-1 and TRBJ2-2, with D maybe TRBD1 (6 bases). Germline CDR1 is SGHRS and CDR2 is YFSETQ. CDR3 length equals 13 residues. Trimming removed 2 bases from V and 7 bases from J, with 9 bases in between. CDR3 in DNA: TGCGCCAGCAGCTTACAGGGTGGCGGGGAGCTGTTTTTT. This codes for CASSLQGGGELFF.

CDR3 sequence reads: CASGEAQETQYF. The CDR3 nucleotides read TGTGCCAGCGGCGAGGCCCAAGAGACCCAGTACTTC. The chain links TRBV5-4 to TRBJ2-5; D not certain. This CDR3 has 12 residues. The ends were cut back, 7 bases at V and 1 base at J, with 8 bases in the middle. CDR1 is SGHNT and CDR2 is YYREEE in the germline V gene (reference sequence).

This clone showed up just a few times. The rearrangement links TRBV6-1 to TRBJ1-2, with 8 bases matching TRBD1. CDR1 is MNHNS and CDR2 is SASEGT in the germline V gene. CDR3 size: 16 residues. The V gene end was trimmed by 2 bases and the J gene end by 4 bases; junction bases not matched to a gene: 9. The CDR3 sequence is CASSERGQGGSYGYTF. Written as DNA, the CDR3 is TGTGCCAGCAGTGAACGAGGACAGGGAGGGAGCTATGGCTACACCTTC.

The genes are TRBV6-5 and TRBJ2-1; no clear D gene. V was shortened by 4 bases and J by 6 bases, with 4 bases between the two germline ends. The CDR3 runs 11 residues. CDR1 MNHEY and CDR2 SVGAGI come from the germline V gene. The chain's CDR3 is CASSSRNEQFF. CDR3 bases: TGTGCCAGCAGTTCCCGCAATGAGCAGTTCTTC.

This clone turned up a few times. This chain joins TRBV5-1 and TRBJ2-5; 7 bases agree with TRBD1. The CDR3 contains 14 residues. After removal of 0 bases from V and 4 bases from J, the junction contained 3 bases not matched to a gene. Germline CDR1 is SGHRS and CDR2 is YFSETQ. The CDR3 protein is CASSLEAGGETQYF. CDR3 sequence (DNA): TGCGCCAGCAGCTTGGAGGCAGGGGGAGAGACCCAGTACTTC.

This chain uses TRBV27 with TRBJ2-1, with 13 bases that match TRBD2. Unmatched junction bases numbered 2, after V lost 6 bases and J lost 9 bases. CDR1 and CDR2 (germline): MNHEY, SMNVEV (reference sequence). The CDR3 sequence is 13 residues long. The CDR3 reads CASRTSGRSEQFF. The CDR3 DNA sequence: TGTGCCAGCAGGACTAGCGGGAGGAGTGAGCAGTTCTTC.

This chain links TRBV27 with TRBJ2-5; TRBD2 might be the D (6 bases). The CDR3 sequence is 16 residues long. The germline V gene encodes CDR1 MNHEY and CDR2 SMNVEV (reference sequence). V shed 1 base and J shed 2 bases, with 14 bases lying between them. CDR3 sequence (DNA): TGTGCCAGCAGTTTATTGGGAGGCTACAGGCAAGAGACCCAGTACTTC. Its translation is CASSLLGGYRQETQYF.

The chain joins TRBV28 to TRBJ2-5; a weak D match, TRBD2 (7 bases). V was cut by 10 bases and J by 4 bases, with 22 bases left in between. Germline V CDR1 and CDR2: MDHEN, SYDVKM. This CDR3 is built from 15 residues. The CDR3 coding sequence is TGTGCCACCGGGGGGCGGCCGGGGAGGGGAGAGACCCAGTACTTC. Amino acid sequence: CATGGRPGRGETQYF. The whole variable domain, remainder taken from reference TRBV28 and TRBJ2-5, is DVKVTQSSRYLVKRTGEKVFLECVQDMDHENMFWYRQDPGLGLRLIYFSYDVKMKEKGDIPEGYSVSREKKERFSLILESASTNQTSMYLCATGGRPGRGETQYFGPGTRLLVL.

The chain uses TRBV11-3 and TRBJ1-1; 7 bases map to TRBD1. Germline CDR1 reads SGHNT; CDR2 reads YENEEA. The CDR3 contains 18 residues. The V and J ends lost 3 bases and 0 bases, in that order; junction bases with no gene match: 13. In DNA, the CDR3 is TGTGCCAGCAGCTTCATTTGGGGACAGCGTTACATGAACACTGAAGCTTTCTTT. It yields the protein CASSFIWGQRYMNTEAFF.

This sequence joins TRBV27 and TRBJ2-5; D ambiguous. V lost 5 bases and J lost 2, with 12 bases in between. Per germline, CDR1 MNHEY and CDR2 SMNVEV (reference sequence). The CDR3 length is 14 residues. The CDR3 DNA sequence: TGTGCCAGCAGTCCAGTGGGCAGACAAGAGACCCAGTACTTC. This translates into CASSPVGRQETQYF.

The rearrangement joins TRBV30 to TRBJ2-5; maybe TRBD1 (5 bases). Trimming removed 2 bases from V and 9 bases from J, with 22 bases in between. CDR1 is GTSNPN, CDR2 SVGIG, per germline (reference sequence). The CDR3 is made up of 15 amino acids. CDR3 nucleotides: TGTGCCTGGAGTCCCCACCCCCAGGGCCCGAACGCCCAGTACTTC. Translated: CAWSPHPQGPNAQYF.

The CDR3 reads CASSPLRQGLSNQPQHF. The CDR3 nucleotides are TGTGCCAGCAGTCCATTAAGACAGGGTTTGAGCAATCAGCCCCAGCATTTT. This chain connects TRBV2 to TRBJ1-5; 7 bases line up with TRBD1. CDR3 length equals 17 residues. Germline assignment: CDR1 SNHLY and CDR2 FYNNEI. Trimming removed 5 bases from V and 1 base from J; junction bases left unmatched: 11.

The rearrangement joins TRBV27 to TRBJ2-7, with TRBD1 as a possible D gene (5 bases). Per the germline V gene, CDR1 is MNHEY and CDR2 is SMNVEV (reference sequence). Trimming removed 6 bases from V and 0 bases from J, with 9 bases in between. This CDR3 region has 13 residues. The CDR3 sequence is CASSTDNSYEQYF. The CDR3 nucleotides read TGTGCCAGCAGCACGGACAACTCCTACGAGCAGTACTTC.